This entry lists 24 T cell receptor beta chains sequenced from one sample in a study of control samples from healthy donors and cancer patients. Method: immunoSEQ multiplex PCR; TCRdb's copy keeps in-frame clones and lacks some. The sample lists about 110,000 clones, around four fifths occurring once. The specimen was blood. These receptors were obtained from a young man in good health.

The table lists this clone with a few counts. The V call is TRBV27, the J call TRBJ2-2, with no clear D. The ends were cut back, 4 bases at V and 3 bases at J, with 3 bases in the middle. This CDR3 has 12 residues. CDR1 is MNHEY and CDR2 is SMNVEV in the germline V gene (reference sequence). CDR3 amino acids: CASSWHTGELFF. CDR3 DNA sequence: TGTGCCAGCAGTTGGCACACCGGGGAGCTGTTTTTT.

V usage is TRBV7-2 and J usage is TRBJ1-6; maybe TRBD1 (6 bases). Germline V CDR1 and CDR2: SGHTA, FQGNSA. Trimming pared 2 bases from V and 5 bases from J, leaving 16 bases between. This CDR3 is built from 17 residues. The CDR3 loop reads CASSLSGGAGNNSPLHF. In DNA form, the CDR3 reads TGTGCCAGCAGCTTAAGTGGGGGGGCAGGTAATAATTCACCCCTCCACTTT.

The chain employs TRBV6-5 and TRBJ2-1; TRBD2 matches 16 bases. CDR1 is MNHEY, CDR2 SVGAGI, per germline. Unmatched junction bases numbered 6, after V lost 6 bases and J lost 10 bases. The CDR3 totals 15 residues. CDR3 in amino acids: CASRGLAGGQWEQFF. For the CDR3, the DNA is TGTGCCAGCAGGGGACTAGCGGGGGGGCAGTGGGAGCAGTTCTTC.

The CDR3 sequence: CASSATTGGFTDTQYF. CDR3 DNA: TGTGCCAGCAGCGCTACGACAGGGGGCTTCACAGATACGCAGTATTTT. This rearrangement joins TRBV9 to TRBJ2-3, with TRBD1 matching 10 bases. The V segment lost 3 bases and the J segment 2 bases; nucleotides outside the gene matches: 6. This CDR3 region has 16 residues. Germline lookup yields CDR1 SGDLS and CDR2 YYNGEE.

This clone was seen a handful of times. The genes are TRBV6-2 or TRBV6-3 and TRBJ1-2; D unclear. Trimming removed 5 bases at V and 5 bases at J, with 12 bases between. The CDR3 sequence is 13 residues long. Germline CDR1 reads MNHEY; CDR2 reads SVGEGT. As DNA, the CDR3 is TGTGCCAGCAGTCCCGGGATACCTTATGGCTACACCTTC. Its translation: CASSPGIPYGYTF.

The rearrangement uses TRBV5-6 and TRBJ2-7, with 10 bases identical to TRBD1. Losses at the gene ends were 2 bases for V and 5 bases for J; bases not matched to a gene: 4. The CDR3 has 14 residues. Germline CDR1 reads SGHDT; CDR2 reads YYEEEE. The CDR3 DNA follows: TGTGCCAGCAGCTTAACCGGGACAGGGGACGAGCAGTACGTC. Residues: CASSLTGTGDEQYV.

This rearrangement joins TRBV5-6 to TRBJ2-1, with TRBD2 identical over 7 bases. CDR3 length equals 15 residues. Germline V CDR1 and CDR2: SGHDT, YYEEEE. J was trimmed by 4 bases and V by 4 bases; bases with no gene match: 8. CDR3 sequence (DNA): TGTGCCAGCAGCCCTACTAGCGATGCGTACAATGAGCAGTTCTTC. Its protein is CASSPTSDAYNEQFF.

This chain uses TRBV19 with TRBJ2-4, with TRBD1 matching 7 bases. The CDR3 is 14 amino acids. V lost 9 bases to trimming and J lost 3 bases; unmatched junction nucleotides: 8. Germline CDR1 LNHDA, CDR2 SQIVND (reference sequence). The CDR3 reads CASKDPGGKNIQYF. In nucleotides, the CDR3 is TGTGCCAGCAAAGATCCAGGGGGCAAAAACATTCAGTACTTC.

The chain uses TRBV29-1 and TRBJ1-2; D is possibly TRBD1 (5 bases). The CDR3 runs 11 residues. The V and J ends lost 4 bases and 7 bases respectively, with 10 bases between them. CDR1 SQVTM and CDR2 ANQGSEA come from the germline V gene. In DNA form, the CDR3 reads TGCAGCGTTGCCCAGGGAGGTGGCTACACCTTC. This sequence encodes CSVAQGGGYTF.

The CDR3 DNA reads as TGTGCCATCAGTCAGAGCGGGGCTAACACTGAAGCTTTCTTT. Translating it yields CAISQSGANTEAFF. This rearrangement joins TRBV10-3 to TRBJ1-1; TRBD1 is a possible D gene (5 bases). Germline CDR1 reads ENHRY; CDR2 reads SYGVKD. The V end lost 5 bases, the J end lost 2 bases, and 12 bases lay between the germline ends. The CDR3 is 14 residues long.

The chain combines TRBV6-5 with TRBJ2-5; 7 bases map to TRBD2. V lost 0 bases and J lost 6; bases outside the gene matches: 4. In germline, CDR1 is MNHEY, CDR2 SVGAGI. This CDR3 region has 14 residues. CDR3 sequence reads: CASSYSGRGQTQYF. The CDR3 region has the DNA TGTGCCAGCAGTTACTCGGGGAGGGGACAGACCCAGTACTTC.

This chain joins TRBV4-1 and TRBJ1-4; possible D gene TRBD1, 6 bases. Trimming took 5 bases from V and 6 from J, leaving 19 bases between them. Per the germline V gene, CDR1 is MGHRA and CDR2 is YSYEKL. The CDR3 sequence is 16 residues long. CDR3 amino acids: CASSFSTGSGDEKLFF. In DNA form, the CDR3 reads TGCGCCAGCAGCTTCTCTACAGGGAGCGGGGATGAAAAACTGTTTTTT.

V gene TRBV4-1 combines with J gene TRBJ1-2, with D perhaps matching TRBD1 (5 bases). The V and J ends lost 1 base and 8 bases respectively, with 14 bases between them. Per germline, CDR1 MGHRA and CDR2 YSYEKL. CDR3 size: 14 residues. In DNA, the CDR3 is TGCGCCAGCAGCCAAGTAGGAGGGGTTTGGGGCTACACCTTC. Translated: CASSQVGGVWGYTF.

This chain connects TRBV5-1 to TRBJ2-7; a weak D match, TRBD1 (6 bases). CDR1 is SGHRS, CDR2 YFSETQ, per germline. This CDR3 region has 16 residues. V lost 4 bases, J lost 3 bases, and 20 bases lay in between. CDR3: CASSPNFTGLFYEQYF. CDR3 nucleotides: TGCGCCAGCAGCCCGAACTTCACAGGGTTGTTCTACGAGCAGTACTTC.

The chain joins TRBV28 to TRBJ1-2; D unclear. The CDR3 runs 12 residues. Trimming shortened V by 6 bases and J by 4 bases, and 9 bases separated the two germline ends. Germline CDR1 MDHEN, CDR2 SYDVKM. For the CDR3, the DNA is TGTGCCAGCAGGGAGGGTGGCTATGGCTACACCTTC. Translated, it gives CASREGGYGYTF.

The chain couples TRBV7-9 to TRBJ2-7, with 8 bases aligning to TRBD1. The ends lost 5 bases at V and 6 bases at J; junction bases unmatched: 12. The CDR3 loop spans 15 amino acids. CDR1 and CDR2 from the germline V gene are SEHNR and FQNEAQ (reference sequence). The CDR3 spells CASSRLGQVFGEQYF. CDR3 DNA sequence: TGTGCCAGCAGCCGTCTGGGACAGGTTTTTGGCGAGCAGTACTTC.

The genes are TRBV18 and TRBJ1-1; TRBD1 matches 10 bases. The CDR3 spans 15 residues. The trim removed 6 bases at V and 7 bases at J, leaving 11 bases unmatched. Germline lookup yields CDR1 KGHSH and CDR2 LQKENI. CDR3 amino acids: CASSSIGQGEVEAFF. The CDR3 DNA is TGTGCCAGCTCGTCCATCGGACAGGGGGAAGTTGAAGCTTTCTTT.

V and J are TRBV19 and TRBJ2-1, with 9 bases fitting TRBD1. Trimming removed 4 bases from V and 5 bases from J; junction bases left unmatched: 12. The CDR3 loop spans 17 amino acids. Germline CDR1 LNHDA, CDR2 SQIVND (reference sequence). The CDR3 loop is CASSRYRTGGLDNEQFF. CDR3 nucleotide sequence: TGTGCCAGTAGTAGATACCGCACAGGGGGCTTAGACAATGAGCAGTTCTTC.

This chain joins TRBV6-1 and TRBJ1-2; 7 bases align to TRBD1. The CDR3 covers 18 residues. CDR1 is MNHNS, CDR2 SASEGT, per germline. After removal of 4 bases from V and 6 bases from J, the junction contained 20 bases not matched to a gene. DNA of the CDR3: TGTGCCAGCAGTGCCCCCACTCGACAGGGTGGATGGTCGGATGGCTACACCTTC. Amino acid sequence: CASSAPTRQGGWSDGYTF.

The V and J genes are TRBV7-2 and TRBJ1-2; maybe TRBD1 (6 bases). There are 14 residues in the CDR3. V was clipped by 0 bases and J by 10 bases, with 15 bases between them. Germline V gives CDR1 SGHTA, CDR2 FQGNSA. CDR3 protein: CASSLAPGAGAYTF. In DNA form, the CDR3 reads TGTGCCAGCAGCTTAGCCCCGGGAGCGGGGGCCTACACCTTC.

The rearrangement uses TRBV5-1 and TRBJ1-1, with 8 nucleotides matching TRBD1. CDR1 and CDR2 (germline): SGHRS, YFSETQ. The CDR3 sequence is 16 residues long. J lost 5 bases, V lost 2 bases, and 11 bases had no gene match. In DNA, the CDR3 is TGCGCCAGCAGCTTTGACAGGGGAGAATTGTCGACTGAAGCTTTCTTT. Translating gives CASSFDRGELSTEAFF.

CDR3 region: CASSTLRDMKSGANVLTF. CDR3 DNA: TGTGCCAGCAGTACCCTCCGGGACATGAAGTCTGGGGCCAACGTCCTGACTTTC. The rearrangement joins TRBV25-1 to TRBJ2-6; the D gene is possibly TRBD1 (6 bases). V gave up 5 bases and J gave up 1 base, with 18 bases separating them. This CDR3 spans 18 amino acids. Germline CDR1 MGHDK, CDR2 SYGVNS.

The chain uses TRBV13 and TRBJ2-3, with D maybe TRBD2 (5 bases). This CDR3 is 14 amino acids long. The V and J ends lost 3 bases and 0 bases respectively, with 7 bases between them. Germline V gene data show CDR1 as PRHDT and CDR2 as FYEKMQ (reference sequence). The CDR3 reads CASSFWRSTDTQYF. CDR3 nucleotide sequence: TGTGCCAGCAGCTTTTGGAGGAGCACAGATACGCAGTATTTT.

V usage is TRBV11-2 and J usage is TRBJ1-1, with 11 bases fitting TRBD1. The trim removed 5 bases at V and 10 bases at J, leaving 3 bases unmatched. CDR3 length: 12 amino acids. Per germline, CDR1 SGHAT and CDR2 FQNNGV. DNA of the CDR3: TGTGCCAGCAGCGCCGGGACAGGGGGAGCTTTCTTT. This sequence encodes CASSAGTGGAFF.